The T cell receptor beta chain described here comes from a study of blood T cell repertoires in COVID-19. Study summary: Samples taken during acute and convalescent COVID-19 were collected in the United States, Italy and Spain.

Only in-frame clones appear in the TCRdb table, and some are missing; sequencing was by immunoSEQ multiplex PCR. Of around 290,000 clones in the sample, about 89% were seen once. Trimming took 6 bases from V and 6 from J, leaving 13 bases between them. This CDR3 is built from 13 residues. Germline lookup yields CDR1 MNHEY and CDR2 SVGAGI. This sequence originates from a woman under 30 who had recovered from COVID-19. The sequenced material came from PBMCs or T cells enriched from blood (not recorded which). The chain carries TRBV6-5 and TRBJ2-3, with D perhaps TRBD1 (6 bases). The CDR3 spells CASRSTGTDTQYF. The CDR3, as DNA: TGTGCCAGCAGGTCTACAGGGACGGATACGCAGTATTTT.